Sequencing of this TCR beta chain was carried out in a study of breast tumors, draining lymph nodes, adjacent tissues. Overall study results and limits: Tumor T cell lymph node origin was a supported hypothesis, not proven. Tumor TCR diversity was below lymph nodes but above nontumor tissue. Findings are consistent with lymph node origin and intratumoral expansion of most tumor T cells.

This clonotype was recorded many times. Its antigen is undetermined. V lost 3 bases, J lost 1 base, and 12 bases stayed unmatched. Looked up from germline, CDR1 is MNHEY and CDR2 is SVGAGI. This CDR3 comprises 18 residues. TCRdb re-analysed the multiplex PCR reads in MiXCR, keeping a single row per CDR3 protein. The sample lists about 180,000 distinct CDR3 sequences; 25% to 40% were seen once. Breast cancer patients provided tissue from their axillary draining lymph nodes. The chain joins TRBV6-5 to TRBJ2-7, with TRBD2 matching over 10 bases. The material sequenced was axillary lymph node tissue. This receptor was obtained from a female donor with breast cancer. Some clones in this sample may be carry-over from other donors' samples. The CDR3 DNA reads TGTGCCAGCAGTTATAGCGAGCGGGAGGGCCTTCCGTCCTACGAGCAGTACTTC. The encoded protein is CASSYSEREGLPSYEQYF.